A selection of T cell receptor beta chains follows, all from one sample in a study of blood T cell repertoires in COVID-19. Sequencing was performed with immunoSEQ multiplex PCR; in TCRdb, only in-frame clones are kept and a portion is missing. This sample has around 180,000 clones; approximately 80% occur once, and the top ten carry 12%. The specimen sequenced was peripheral blood. All receptors come from a woman over 75 with COVID-19, enrolled during active disease. The CDR3 runs from the conserved cysteine through the conserved F or W. The D gene is left open where the match is weak. The size entry is marked missing in some rows and otherwise reads once, few, many or a size class.

v_gene	abundance	d_gene	j_gene	CDR3aa	CDR3nt
TRBV19	.	.	TRBJ1-2	CASSIGINYGYTF	TGTGCCAGTAGTATCGGGATAAACTATGGCTACACCTTC
TRBV20-1	.	.	TRBJ1-1	CSARPTSEAFF	TGCAGTGCTAGACCAACGAGTGAAGCTTTCTTT
TRBV5-6	once	TRBD2	TRBJ2-2	CASSLRAGGLVGELFF	TGTGCCAGCAGCTTGAGGGCGGGAGGGCTTGTCGGGGAGCTGTTTTTT
TRBV5-4	.	.	TRBJ1-5	CASSLDAGPQHF	TGTGCCAGCAGCTTGGATGCAGGTCCCCAGCATTTT
TRBV7-8	.	.	TRBJ1-1	CASSIRGTEAFF	TGTGCCAGCAGCATCAGGGGTACTGAAGCTTTCTTT
TRBV7-3	.	TRBD1	TRBJ2-5	CASSLGRGTGEETQYF	TGTGCCAGCAGCTTAGGTCGGGGGACAGGGGAAGAGACCCAGTACTTC
TRBV12-5	.	TRBD1	TRBJ2-1	CASGPGQGANNEQFF	TGTGCTAGTGGCCCGGGACAGGGGGCGAATAATGAGCAGTTCTTC
TRBV2	few	.	TRBJ1-5	CASSDREDQPQHF	TGTGCCAGCAGTGACCGGGAGGATCAGCCCCAGCATTTT
TRBV6-5	.	TRBD2	TRBJ2-3	CASRNSGSGTDTQYF	TGTGCCAGCAGAAATAGCGGGAGCGGGACAGATACGCAGTATTTT
TRBV6-5	.	.	TRBJ1-2	CASSFLQGNYGYTF	TGTGCCAGCAGTTTCTTACAGGGAAACTATGGCTACACCTTC
TRBV7-9	.	.	TRBJ1-2	CASSLARGRANYGYTF	TGTGCCAGCAGCTTAGCAAGGGGCAGAGCTAACTATGGCTACACCTTC
TRBV11-3	few	TRBD1	TRBJ1-2	CASSLRGQDYGYTF	TGTGCCAGCAGCTTGAGGGGGCAAGACTATGGCTACACCTTC
TRBV4-1	.	.	TRBJ2-3	CASNPPGVDTQYF	TGCGCCAGCAACCCCCCGGGGGTAGATACGCAGTATTTT
TRBV11-3	once	.	TRBJ1-2	CASSYGTRRGYTF	TGTGCCAGCAGCTACGGGACTCGTAGGGGCTACACCTTC
TRBV7-9	many	.	TRBJ1-1	CASSLVEGNTEAFF	TGTGCCAGCAGCTTAGTGGAGGGGAACACTGAAGCTTTCTTT
TRBV18	.	.	TRBJ2-2	CASSPQRGFTGELFF	TGTGCCAGCTCACCACAACGGGGGTTCACCGGGGAGCTGTTTTTT
TRBV4-1	few	TRBD1	TRBJ1-2	CASSQDWGTGGAAGYTF	TGCGCCAGCAGCCAAGATTGGGGGACAGGGGGCGCGGCTGGCTACACCTTC
TRBV4-1	.	.	TRBJ1-5	CASSRGVGQPQHF	TGCGCCAGCAGCCGCGGAGTTGGCCAGCCCCAGCATTTT
TRBV5-1	.	TRBD2	TRBJ2-7	CASSFLAGSYEQYF	TGCGCCAGCAGCTTCCTAGCGGGGAGCTACGAGCAGTACTTC
TRBV5-4	.	TRBD2	TRBJ2-3	CASTLSGGATDTQYF	TGTGCCAGCACCCTTAGCGGGGGGGCGACAGATACGCAGTATTTT
TRBV11-3	.	.	TRBJ2-1	CASSLIPNEQFF	TGTGCCAGCAGCTTAATCCCGAATGAGCAGTTCTTC
TRBV18	.	.	TRBJ2-7	CASSLDSFSYEQYF	TGTGCCAGCTCACTGGACAGCTTCTCCTACGAGCAGTACTTC
TRBV7-8	.	.	TRBJ2-7	CASSLSDGDPYEQYF	TGTGCCAGCAGCTTGTCAGACGGAGACCCCTACGAGCAGTACTTC
TRBV4-1	.	.	TRBJ2-3	CASSQAGSTDTQYF	TGCGCCAGCAGCCAAGCAGGGAGCACAGATACGCAGTATTTT
TRBV3-1/TRBV3-2	once	.	TRBJ2-5	CASSQVEASETQYF	TGTGCCAGCAGCCAAGTGGAAGCGTCGGAGACCCAGTACTTC
TRBV18	.	TRBD1	TRBJ1-5	CASSRQGVSGGQHF	TGTGCCAGCTCACGACAGGGTGTATCTGGGGGCCAGCATTTT
TRBV18	.	TRBD1	TRBJ2-2	CASSPEAGGTGELFF	TGTGCCAGCTCACCAGAGGCAGGGGGCACCGGGGAGCTGTTTTTT
TRBV11-2	.	.	TRBJ1-1	CASSLQGGMNTEAFF	TGTGCCAGCAGCTTACAGGGAGGGATGAACACTGAAGCTTTCTTT
TRBV5-8	.	.	TRBJ1-1	CASSLGGRMNTEAFF	TGTGCCAGCAGCTTGGGGGGCAGGATGAACACTGAAGCTTTCTTT
TRBV9	once	.	TRBJ1-4	CASSEGVVGGEKLFF	TGTGCCAGCAGCGAGGGAGTGGTGGGAGGCGAAAAACTGTTTTTT
TRBV7-9	once	TRBD2	TRBJ2-3	CASSPPGFAGGLDTQYF	TGTGCCAGCAGCCCCCCTGGTTTCGCGGGGGGTTTGGATACGCAGTATTTT